The 13 T cell receptor beta chains reported below all come from one sample, sequenced in a study of T cells in Graves' hyperthyroidism and ophthalmopathy. RNA transcripts served as the template for amplifying TCR beta CDR3 regions. A set of HTBI primers served as the primers for a first-round RT-PCR of the TCR CDR3. Using its own MiXCR run on the multiplex PCR reads, TCRdb lists one record per CDR3 protein. The table shows roughly 720,000 distinct CDR3 sequences, with approximately 15% occurring only once. Source material: blood. The source of these receptors is a man aged 50 or older with Graves' hyperthyroidism.

This clonotype turned up a few times. The chain combines TRBV6-1 with TRBJ2-7; the match to TRBD1 covers 8 bases. Trimming cost V 6 bases and J 7 bases; bases outside gene matches: 14. CDR3 size: 15 residues. Germline V gene data show CDR1 as MNHNS and CDR2 as SASEGT. In nucleotides, the CDR3 is TGTGCCAGCAGCCTTCTTGCGGACAGGGACAGGGAGCAGTACTTC. It yields the protein CASSLLADRDREQYF.

This clonotype was seen many times. The genes are TRBV12-3 or TRBV12-4 and TRBJ2-6; 12 bases align to TRBD2. J gave up 1 base and V 7 bases, and 17 bases lay outside the gene matches. The CDR3 has 21 residues. CDR3 in DNA: TGTGCCAGCAACCATCGCAATCGACTAGCGGGAGAAAATTCTGGGGCCAACGTCCTGACTTTC. Its protein product is CASNHRNRLAGENSGANVLTF.

This clonotype appeared once. The chain uses TRBV20-1 and TRBJ2-5; 13 nucleotides agree with TRBD2. The germline V gene has CDR1 DFQATT and CDR2 SNEGSKA (reference sequence). J gave up 5 bases and V 5 bases, and 8 bases lay outside the gene matches. The length of the CDR3 is 15 residues. The CDR3 is CSASGLAGVGETQYF. In DNA form, the CDR3 reads TGCAGTGCTTCAGGACTAGCGGGAGTGGGGGAGACCCAGTACTTC.

In this sample, this clonotype turned up many times. This chain connects TRBV6-2 or TRBV6-3 to TRBJ2-1; a possible D gene is TRBD1 (5 bases). V lost 6 bases to trimming and J lost 10 bases, with 31 bases between them. This CDR3 has 18 residues. The germline V gene encodes CDR1 MNHEY and CDR2 SVGEGT. CDR3 residues: CASSQGRATVSEFNEQFF. CDR3 DNA: TGTGCCAGCAGCCAAGGCAGGGCCACCGTGTCAGAATTCAACGAGCAGTTCTTC.

At least ten counts were recorded for this clonotype. The chain has TRBV5-1 and TRBJ1-1, with D tentatively TRBD1 (6 bases). Trimming shortened V by 4 bases and J by 10 bases, and 14 bases separated the two germline ends. Germline CDR1 reads SGHRS; CDR2 reads YFSETQ. The CDR3 is made up of 12 amino acids. The CDR3 nucleotides read TGCGCCAGCAGCCGAACAGGGTTCGGAGCTTTCTTT. Translation: CASSRTGFGAFF.

The rearrangement links TRBV12-3 or TRBV12-4 to TRBJ2-1; no clear D gene. CDR3 size: 13 residues. Trimming took 6 bases from V and 6 from J, leaving 12 bases between them. In nucleotides, the CDR3 is TGTGCCAGCAGAGTCCTAGGGTCCAATGAGCAGTTCTTC. The encoded protein is CASRVLGSNEQFF.

The rearrangement links TRBV9 to TRBJ2-3, with D unresolved. V was cut by 4 bases and J by 8 bases, with 11 bases left in between. The CDR3 is 12 residues long. Germline CDR1 reads SGDLS; CDR2 reads YYNGEE. The CDR3 is CASSPTSATQYF. The DNA for the CDR3 is TGTGCCAGCAGCCCCACCTCAGCTACGCAGTATTTT.

Note on this clonotype: Being one base from a much bigger clone, this may be a read error. The chain recombines TRBV28 with TRBJ1-1, with D possibly TRBD1 on 6 matching bases. Germline lookup yields CDR1 MDHEN and CDR2 SYDVKM. This CDR3 spans 12 amino acids. With 6 bases removed from V and 1 base from J, the gap between germline ends came to 6 bases. CDR3 region: CASRGANTEAFF. Written as DNA, the CDR3 is TGTGCCAGCAGGGGGGCGAACACTGAAGCTTTCTTT. The complete variable domain, with remaining parts taken from reference TRBV28 and TRBJ1-1, reads DVKVTQSSRYLVKRTGEKVFLECVQDMDHENMFWYRQDPGLGLRLIYFSYDVKMKEKGDIPEGYSVSREKKERFSLILESASTNQTSMYLCASRGANTEAFFGQGTRLTVV.

This clonotype appeared many times. This sequence joins TRBV28 and TRBJ2-1; 7 bases agree with TRBD2. The CDR3 runs to 18 residues. Germline V gene lookup returns CDR1 MDHEN and CDR2 SYDVKM. V shed 4 bases and J 6 bases; nucleotides not matched to a gene: 18. CDR3 region: CASSSRSGKGPRGNEQFF. The DNA of the CDR3 is TGTGCCAGCAGTTCGAGAAGCGGGAAGGGGCCGCGGGGCAATGAGCAGTTCTTC. The entire variable domain, with the rest obtained from reference TRBV28 and TRBJ2-1, is as follows: DVKVTQSSRYLVKRTGEKVFLECVQDMDHENMFWYRQDPGLGLRLIYFSYDVKMKEKGDIPEGYSVSREKKERFSLILESASTNQTSMYLCASSSRSGKGPRGNEQFFGPGTRLTVL.

This clonotype was seen at least ten times. This CDR3 reads CASDRDLNEKLFF. The CDR3 DNA follows: TGTGCCAGCGACAGGGATCTTAATGAAAAACTGTTTTTT. This sequence joins TRBV2 and TRBJ1-4, with 7 positions matching TRBD1. The CDR3 has 13 residues. CDR1 and CDR2 from the germline V gene are SNHLY and FYNNEI. The ends lost 8 bases at V and 4 bases at J; junction bases unmatched: 4.

The V call is TRBV7-9, the J call TRBJ2-7; 9 positions match TRBD1. The germline gives CDR1 SEHNR, CDR2 FQNEAQ (reference sequence). V lost 0 bases to trimming and J lost 6 bases; unmatched junction nucleotides: 6. The CDR3 totals 15 residues. The CDR3 is CASSLAGTGIGEQYF. CDR3 bases: TGTGCCAGCAGCTTAGCCGGGACAGGGATAGGCGAGCAGTACTTC.

This clonotype was observed many times. CDR3 sequence reads: CASSKTGGRAPEFF. The CDR3 DNA sequence: TGTGCCAGCAGCAAAACAGGGGGGAGAGCACCCGAGTTCTTC. The J gene is TRBJ2-1, the V gene TRBV11-2; 8 nucleotides line up with TRBD1. From germline, CDR1 is SGHAT and CDR2 FQNNGV. Losses at the gene ends were 5 bases for V and 14 bases for J; bases not matched to a gene: 14. The CDR3 spans 14 residues.

This clonotype was recorded many times. The chain employs TRBV20-1 and TRBJ2-3; 8 nucleotides match TRBD2. This CDR3 contains 12 residues. Germline trimming cut 7 bases from V and 4 bases from J; bases unmatched to any gene: 4. Germline CDR1 and CDR2: DFQATT and SNEGSKA (reference sequence). The CDR3 DNA reads as TGCAGTGGGTTAGCGGGGTCAGATACGCAGTATTTT. Amino acids: CSGLAGSDTQYF.